This T cell receptor beta chain came from a study of blood T cell repertoires in COVID-19. The germline V and J ends were trimmed by 6 bases and 5 bases, with 20 bases remaining between them. Germline V gives CDR1 MDHEN, CDR2 SYDVKM. The CDR3 consists of 15 residues. The method was immunoSEQ multiplex PCR; TCRdb's version includes in-frame clones alone and lacks a portion of them. The data show about 94,000 clones, about 90% seen once. Sequenced input: peripheral blood. The sequence came from a human donor with acute or convalescent COVID-19. The donor label of this sample is uncertain. The chain couples TRBV28 to TRBJ2-7; D is perhaps TRBD1 (6 bases). The CDR3 loop is CASSPTSGVGHEQYF. The CDR3 bases are TGTGCCAGCAGCCCCACGTCAGGGGTCGGGCACGAGCAGTACTTC.